This T cell receptor beta chain was sequenced during a study of blood T cell repertoires in COVID-19. About the study: The United States, Italy and Spain provided the acute and convalescent COVID-19 samples. T cells, B-cell-depleted T cells, or PBMCs supplied cDNA or gDNA.

Germline V gene lookup returns CDR1 SGHRS and CDR2 YFSETQ. V lost 2 bases, J lost 7 bases, and 1 base stayed unmatched. The CDR3 has 12 residues. In the original processing: It was from reference gene primer amplification that nucleated cell counts were estimated. TCRdb keeps only in-frame clones here, not all; method: immunoSEQ multiplex PCR. D and trimming were read from the DNA, whereas the V and J calls and clone size are those reported in that table. The repertoire holds about 300,000 clones, with about nine tenths as singletons. As concerns this clone: The same CDR3 also results from other DNA sequences found in this sample.

The sequence came from a woman between 25 and 40 years old who had recovered from COVID-19. The sample comprised peripheral blood. This rearrangement joins TRBV5-1 to TRBJ1-2; 8 bases map to TRBD1. The CDR3 coding sequence is TGCGCCAGCAGCTTAGGGACAGGTGGCTACACCTTC. This encodes CASSLGTGGYTF. Full variable domain (rest looked up from reference TRBV5-1 and TRBJ1-2): KAGVTQTPRYLIKTRGQQVTLSCSPISGHRSVSWYQQTPGQGLQFLFEYFSETQRNKGNFPGRFSGRQFSNSRSEMNVSTLELGDSALYLCASSLGTGGYTFGSGTRLTVV.